This T cell receptor (beta chain) was recorded in a study of human T cells and chemical hapten exposure (dated by TCRdb to the early 2020s). Notes on the research overall: For sensitization, 2% DPC in acetone was applied to a 2 cm by 2 cm area of upper inner arm skin. Patch testing was done on the upper back using Finn chambers containing 0.01% DPC, and results were scored after 6 days according to International Contact Dermatitis Research Group standards. Libraries were pooled for sequencing, and per-sample TCR yields varied mainly because of small differences in library volumes within the pool. This study followed changes in the peripheral blood TCR repertoire in vivo during primary and secondary sensitization of alopecia patients to the hapten diphenylcyclopropenone (DPC). Alopecia areata with under or over 50% scalp involvement, alopecia totalis and alopecia universalis were represented in the patient cohort, which was mostly female. Blood samples were taken from patients before sensitization (week 0) and at 2, 6 and about 24 weeks after DPC sensitization. Throughout the approximately 25-week study period, patients were also given weekly therapeutic DPC doses on the scalp. Twenty-nine alopecia patients gave blood for TCR sequencing at one to four time points (pre-sensitization, 2, 6 and 24 weeks). Paper-wide results and their limitations: All patients had alopecia, a presumed autoimmune disease, so their immune response might differ from that of healthy individuals. Patch test score correlated positively with the number of PT1 expanded TCRs, reaching significance at thresholds 8, 16 and 32 but not at 4. The number of TCRs above 1 in 1000 frequency did not change with DPC sensitization; there was no evidence of global repertoire structure alterations. Repeated subsampling changed both the strength of the expansion versus patch-test correlation and the threshold at which that correlation became significant. Significantly more large CDR3 similarity clusters were formed by expanded TCRs than by pre-sensitization or healthy control sets, consistent with antigen-driven responses.

The library was generated by RACE. The listed sequencing device is NextSeq 500. Library preparation attached unique molecular identifiers to individual cDNA molecules for quantitative, reproducible TCR counting. Both TCR alpha and TCR beta chains were sequenced from each blood RNA sample. The published analysis was carried out like this. The median number of TCRs per sample was 95,638, ranging from about 23,224 to 690,600. V, J and CDR3 annotation of the TCR reads was performed with the Decombinator software suite. For PS versus PT1 abundance plots, all samples were subsampled to the same number of TCRs (28,000). Expanded TCRs were defined as absent before sensitization and observed at least eight times at the 2-week time point. The public sequencing data were trimmed at Q25 with fastp and processed into clonotypes with MiXCR by TCRdb, which kept only in-frame beta chains. Rows are combined by CDR3 protein, so each entry shows the most common genes and DNA. TCRdb assigned the V and J calls; the authors' analysis was not used. For this sample the table gives 80,000 to 100,000 distinct CDR3 sequences, of which 25% to 30% were detected only once. The top ten constitute 10% of the sample.

Here V drops 8 bases and J drops 6 bases, and the junction holds 16 bases not matched to any gene. From its cysteine to its phenylalanine, the CDR3 spans 15 amino acids. The entry retains the CDR3 DNA only, 45 bases that are in frame from base 1. Per the germline V gene, MNHNS is the CDR1 and SASEGT is the CDR2. Reading the label with the study, this specimen's time point is: patch test 3, about 24 weeks after DPC sensitization. Sample treatment or condition, as interpreted from the label and publication: therapeutic diphenylcyclopropenone sensitization with weekly scalp DPC. At each patch-test visit, blood was drawn before the patch test was applied. Patients were eligible if aged 18 to 70, diagnosed with alopecia and judged suitable for DPC therapy, and pregnant patients were excluded. Unfractionated whole blood was collected in Tempus Blood RNA tubes, and total RNA was extracted from that blood.

As to this clonotype: Its antigen is still unknown. No clone much larger than this one lies a single base away; base qualities are absent.

The sequenced sample was whole blood, obtained in connection with sensitization to the hapten diphenylcyclopropenone (DPC). This TCR derives from a man aged 40-49 years with alopecia areata. Some clones in this sample may be carry-over from other donors' samples. The rearrangement combines TRBV6-1 with TRBJ2-7; 7 nucleotides in the junction match TRBD2. The CDR3 reads as follows: CASRLRLAGPTEQYF. The DNA is as follows: TGTGCCAGCCGCTTGCGGTTAGCGGGCCCTACCGAGCAGTACTTC.